The clone carrying this T cell receptor (beta chain) was observed a few times. Its antigen is unidentified. These data belong to a study of cytomegalovirus exposure and HLA in healthy donors. Notes on the study in general: A later analysis found TCR association rates differed by HLA locus, highest for DRB1 and lowest for HLA-C.

The PCR made use of 60 Vbeta and 13 Jbeta primers. Profiling relied on immunoSEQ multiplex PCR, and the TCRdb table lists in-frame clones only, not all of them. Among 100,000 to 150,000 clones listed, approximately 68% were seen once. With 1 base removed from V and 7 bases from J, the gap between germline ends came to 14 bases. Germline values: CDR1 MDHEN, CDR2 SYDVKM. The CDR3 consists of 16 residues. V is TRBV28 and J is TRBJ2-6, with D tentatively TRBD2 (7 bases). The specimen was PBMCs. The TCR sequence derives from a man aged 25 to 45 in good health and CMV-seropositive. The CDR3 nucleotides are TGTGCCAGCAGTTTATTTGGGGAGGGGGAAGCCAACGTCCTGACTTTC. It translates to CASSLFGEGEANVLTF.